This T cell receptor beta chain was obtained from a study of blood T cell repertoires in COVID-19. The table came from immunoSEQ multiplex PCR; TCRdb's copy has only in-frame clones and leaves some out. The sample yields 250,000 or so clones, about 91% seen once. Germline V gives CDR1 SGDLS, CDR2 YYNGEE. Trimming left V 0 bases short and J 2 bases short, with 11 bases between. CDR3 length: 15 residues. This chain uses TRBV9 with TRBJ1-2; TRBD1 might be the D (5 bases). The receptor comes from a man in his forties who had been exposed to COVID-19. The sequencing input was PBMCs or T cells enriched from blood (not recorded which). CDR3 sequence (DNA): TGTGCCAGCAGCGTAGACGGCGGGGCGAACTATGGCTACACCTTC. Residues: CASSVDGGANYGYTF.